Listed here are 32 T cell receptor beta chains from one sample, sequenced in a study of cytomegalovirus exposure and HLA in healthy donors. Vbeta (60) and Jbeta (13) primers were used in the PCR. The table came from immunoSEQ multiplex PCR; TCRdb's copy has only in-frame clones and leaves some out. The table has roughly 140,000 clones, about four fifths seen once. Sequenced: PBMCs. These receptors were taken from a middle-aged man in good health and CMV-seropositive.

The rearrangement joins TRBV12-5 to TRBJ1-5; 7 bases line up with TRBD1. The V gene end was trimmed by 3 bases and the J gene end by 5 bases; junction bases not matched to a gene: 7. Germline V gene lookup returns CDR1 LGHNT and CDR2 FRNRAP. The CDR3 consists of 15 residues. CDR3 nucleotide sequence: TGTGCTAGTGGTTTAGGGACAGTTCTTGATCAGCCCCAGCATTTT. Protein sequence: CASGLGTVLDQPQHF.

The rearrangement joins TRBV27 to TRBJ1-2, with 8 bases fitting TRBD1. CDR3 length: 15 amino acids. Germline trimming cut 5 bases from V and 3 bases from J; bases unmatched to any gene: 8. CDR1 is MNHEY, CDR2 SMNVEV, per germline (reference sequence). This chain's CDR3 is CASSPRQGQYYGYTF. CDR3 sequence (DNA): TGTGCCAGCAGTCCACGACAGGGGCAGTACTATGGCTACACCTTC.

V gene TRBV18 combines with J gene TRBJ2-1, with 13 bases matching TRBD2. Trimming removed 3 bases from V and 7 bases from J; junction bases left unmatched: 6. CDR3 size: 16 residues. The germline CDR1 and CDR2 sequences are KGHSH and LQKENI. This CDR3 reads CASSPEGLAGLNEQFF. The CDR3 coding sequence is TGTGCCAGCTCACCTGAGGGACTAGCGGGATTAAATGAGCAGTTCTTC.

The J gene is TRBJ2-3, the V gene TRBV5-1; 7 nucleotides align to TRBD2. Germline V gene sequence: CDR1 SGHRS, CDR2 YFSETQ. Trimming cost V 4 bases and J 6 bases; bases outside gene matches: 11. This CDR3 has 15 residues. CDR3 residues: CASSQPGRETDTQYF. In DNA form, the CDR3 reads TGCGCCAGCAGCCAGCCCGGGCGGGAGACGGATACGCAGTATTTT.

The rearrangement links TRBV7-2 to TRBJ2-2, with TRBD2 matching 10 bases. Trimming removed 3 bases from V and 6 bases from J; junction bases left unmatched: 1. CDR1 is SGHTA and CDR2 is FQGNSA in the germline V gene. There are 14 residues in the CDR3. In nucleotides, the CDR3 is TGTGCCAGCAGCTTCAGCGGGGGGGCCGGGGAGCTGTTTTTT. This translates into CASSFSGGAGELFF.

The CDR3 DNA follows: TGTGCCAGCACCGGACGGACTCTGAATTCACCCCTCCACTTT. It encodes CASTGRTLNSPLHF. This rearrangement joins TRBV7-9 to TRBJ1-6, with D hard to call. CDR3 size: 14 residues. V gave up 7 bases and J gave up 7 bases, with 14 bases separating them. Germline V gene lookup returns CDR1 SEHNR and CDR2 FQNEAQ (reference sequence).

The CDR3 loop is CASSLGRALSTEAFF. The DNA for the CDR3 is TGCGCCAGCAGCTTGGGGAGGGCATTGAGCACTGAAGCTTTCTTT. This chain connects TRBV5-1 to TRBJ1-1; D remains unclear. Per germline, CDR1 SGHRS and CDR2 YFSETQ. The CDR3 runs 15 residues. V was shortened by 0 bases and J by 4 bases, with 13 bases between the two germline ends. The variable domain in full, completed from reference TRBV5-1 and TRBJ1-1, reads KAGVTQTPRYLIKTRGQQVTLSCSPISGHRSVSWYQQTPGQGLQFLFEYFSETQRNKGNFPGRFSGRQFSNSRSEMNVSTLELGDSALYLCASSLGRALSTEAFFGQGTRLTVV.

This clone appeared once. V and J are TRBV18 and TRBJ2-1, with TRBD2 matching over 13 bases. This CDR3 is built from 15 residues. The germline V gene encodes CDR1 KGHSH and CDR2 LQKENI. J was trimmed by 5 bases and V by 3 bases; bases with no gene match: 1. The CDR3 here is CASSPGLAGDNEQFF. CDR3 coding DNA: TGTGCCAGCTCACCCGGACTAGCGGGGGACAATGAGCAGTTCTTC.

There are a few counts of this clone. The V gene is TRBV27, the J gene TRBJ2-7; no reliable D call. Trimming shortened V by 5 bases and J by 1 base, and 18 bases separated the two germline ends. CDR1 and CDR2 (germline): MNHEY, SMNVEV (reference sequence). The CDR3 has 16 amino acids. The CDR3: CASSPQRGGGSYEQYF. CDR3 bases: TGTGCCAGCAGTCCCCAAAGAGGCGGCGGTTCCTACGAGCAGTACTTC.

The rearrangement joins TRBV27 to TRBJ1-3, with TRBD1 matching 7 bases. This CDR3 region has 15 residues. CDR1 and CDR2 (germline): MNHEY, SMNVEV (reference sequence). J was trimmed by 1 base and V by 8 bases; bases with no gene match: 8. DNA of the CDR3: TGTGCCAGCCGAACGAAGGGGGCTTCTGGAAACACCATATATTTT. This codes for CASRTKGASGNTIYF.

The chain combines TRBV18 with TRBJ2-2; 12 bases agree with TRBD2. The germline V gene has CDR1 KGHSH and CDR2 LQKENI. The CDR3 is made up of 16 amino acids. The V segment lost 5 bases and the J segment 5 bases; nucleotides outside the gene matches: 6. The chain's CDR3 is CASSSGLAGITGELFF. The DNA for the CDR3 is TGTGCCAGCTCATCTGGACTAGCGGGGATAACCGGGGAGCTGTTTTTT.

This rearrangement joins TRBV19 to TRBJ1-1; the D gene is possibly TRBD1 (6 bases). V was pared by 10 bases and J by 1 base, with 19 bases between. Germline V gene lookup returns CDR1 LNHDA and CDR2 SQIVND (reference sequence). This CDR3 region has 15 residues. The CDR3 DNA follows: TGTGCCACCAGTAGAGGGGGGGACTCGAACACTGAAGCTTTCTTT. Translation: CATSRGGDSNTEAFF.

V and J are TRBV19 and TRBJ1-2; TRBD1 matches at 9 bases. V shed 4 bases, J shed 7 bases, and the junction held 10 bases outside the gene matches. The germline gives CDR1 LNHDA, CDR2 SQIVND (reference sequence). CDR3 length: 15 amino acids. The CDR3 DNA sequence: TGTGCCAGTAGTAGAACCGGACAGGGGAGTGGTGGCTACACCTTC. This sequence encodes CASSRTGQGSGGYTF.

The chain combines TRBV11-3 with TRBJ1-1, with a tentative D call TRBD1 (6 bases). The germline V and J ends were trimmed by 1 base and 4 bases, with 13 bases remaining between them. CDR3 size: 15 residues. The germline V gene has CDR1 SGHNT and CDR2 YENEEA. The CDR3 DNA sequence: TGTGCCAGCAGCTTAGTATTGCGGGGGCCCACTGAAGCTTTCTTT. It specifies CASSLVLRGPTEAFF.

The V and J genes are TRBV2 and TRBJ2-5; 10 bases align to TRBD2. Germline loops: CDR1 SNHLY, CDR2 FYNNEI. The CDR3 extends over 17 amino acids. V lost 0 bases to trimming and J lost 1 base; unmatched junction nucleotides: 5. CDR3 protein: CASSEALLAGAQETQYF. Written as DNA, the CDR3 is TGTGCCAGCAGTGAAGCGCTTCTAGCGGGAGCCCAAGAGACCCAGTACTTC.

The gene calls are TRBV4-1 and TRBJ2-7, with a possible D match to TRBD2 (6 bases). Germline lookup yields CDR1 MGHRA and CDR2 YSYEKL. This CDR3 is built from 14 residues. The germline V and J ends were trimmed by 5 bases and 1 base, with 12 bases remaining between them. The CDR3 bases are TGCGCCAGCAGCTCGTCCCGGGGGTCCTACGAGCAGTACTTC. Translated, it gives CASSSSRGSYEQYF.

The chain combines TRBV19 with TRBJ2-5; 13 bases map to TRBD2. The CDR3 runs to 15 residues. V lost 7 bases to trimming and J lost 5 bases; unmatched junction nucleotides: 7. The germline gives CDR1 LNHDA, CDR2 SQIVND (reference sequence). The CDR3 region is CASTRTGLAGETQYF. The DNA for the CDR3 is TGTGCCAGTACCCGCACGGGACTAGCGGGGGAGACCCAGTACTTC. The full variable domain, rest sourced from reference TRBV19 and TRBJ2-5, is DGGITQSPKYLFRKEGQNVTLSCEQNLNHDAMYWYRQDPGQGLRLIYYSQIVNDFQKGDIAEGYSVSREKKESFPLTVTSAQKNPTAFYLCASTRTGLAGETQYFGPGTRLLVL.

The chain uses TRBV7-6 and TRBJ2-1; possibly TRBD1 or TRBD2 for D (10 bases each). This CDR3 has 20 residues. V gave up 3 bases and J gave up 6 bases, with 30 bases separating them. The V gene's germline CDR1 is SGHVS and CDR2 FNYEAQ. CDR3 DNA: TGTGCCAGCAGCTTGCCTCGACAGGGGGCAGGTAGCGGGAGGAGCAATGAGCAGTTCTTC. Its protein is CASSLPRQGAGSGRSNEQFF.

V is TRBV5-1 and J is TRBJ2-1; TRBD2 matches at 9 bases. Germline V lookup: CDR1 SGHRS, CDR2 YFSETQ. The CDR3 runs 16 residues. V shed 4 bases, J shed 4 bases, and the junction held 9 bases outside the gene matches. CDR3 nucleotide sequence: TGCGCCAGCAGCGCACTGACTAGCGGACCTTACAATGAGCAGTTCTTC. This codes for CASSALTSGPYNEQFF.

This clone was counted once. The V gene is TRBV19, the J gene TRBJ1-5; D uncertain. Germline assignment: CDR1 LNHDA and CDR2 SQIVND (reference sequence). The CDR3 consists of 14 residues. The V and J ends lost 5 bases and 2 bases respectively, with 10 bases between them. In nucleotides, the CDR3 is TGTGCCAGTAGTCCAGCGCTTGGCAATCAGCCCCAGCATTTT. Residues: CASSPALGNQPQHF.

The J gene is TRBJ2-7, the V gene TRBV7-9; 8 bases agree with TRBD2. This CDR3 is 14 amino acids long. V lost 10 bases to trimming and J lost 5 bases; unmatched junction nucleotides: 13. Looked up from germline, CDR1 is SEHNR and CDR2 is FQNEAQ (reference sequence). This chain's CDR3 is CATSLGAGVHEQYF. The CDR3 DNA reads TGTGCCACCTCCCTCGGAGCGGGAGTCCACGAGCAGTACTTC.

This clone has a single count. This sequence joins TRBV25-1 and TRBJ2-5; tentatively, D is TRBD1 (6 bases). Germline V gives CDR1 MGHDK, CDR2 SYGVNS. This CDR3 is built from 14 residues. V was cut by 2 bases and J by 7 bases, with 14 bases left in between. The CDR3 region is CASSEGQFGGTQYF. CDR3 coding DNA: TGTGCCAGCAGTGAAGGACAGTTTGGTGGGACCCAGTACTTC.

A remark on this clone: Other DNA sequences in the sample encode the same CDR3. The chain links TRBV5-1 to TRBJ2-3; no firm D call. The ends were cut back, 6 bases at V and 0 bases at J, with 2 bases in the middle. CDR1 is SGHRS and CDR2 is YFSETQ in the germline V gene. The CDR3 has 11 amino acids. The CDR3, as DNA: TGCGCCAGCACTAGCACAGATACGCAGTATTTT. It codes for CASTSTDTQYF.

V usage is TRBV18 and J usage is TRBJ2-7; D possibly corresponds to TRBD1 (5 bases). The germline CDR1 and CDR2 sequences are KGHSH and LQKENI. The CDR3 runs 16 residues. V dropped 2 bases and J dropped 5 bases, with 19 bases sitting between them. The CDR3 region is CASSPGQTQGPNEQYF. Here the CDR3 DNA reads TGTGCCAGCTCACCAGGACAAACCCAAGGACCCAACGAGCAGTACTTC.

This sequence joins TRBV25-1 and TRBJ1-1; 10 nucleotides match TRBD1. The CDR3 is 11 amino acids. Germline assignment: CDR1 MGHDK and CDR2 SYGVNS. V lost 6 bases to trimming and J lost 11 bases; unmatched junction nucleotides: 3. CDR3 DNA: TGTGCCAGCAGGGACAGGGGGGTGGCTTTCTTT. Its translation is CASRDRGVAFF.

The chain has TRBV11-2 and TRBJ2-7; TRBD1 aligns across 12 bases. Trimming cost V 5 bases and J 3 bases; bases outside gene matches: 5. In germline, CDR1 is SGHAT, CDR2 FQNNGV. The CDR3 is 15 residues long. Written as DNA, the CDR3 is TGTGCCAGCAGCAGGGACAGGGGGCTTATCTACGAGCAGTACTTC. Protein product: CASSRDRGLIYEQYF.

The CDR3, as DNA: TGTGCCAGCAGCCCGCCGGGACAGGGGGCCGGTGAAGCTTTCTTT. It is translated as CASSPPGQGAGEAFF. The rearrangement links TRBV7-9 to TRBJ1-1, with 12 positions matching TRBD1. The J segment lost 7 bases and the V segment lost 5 bases, leaving 8 bases of the junction unmatched. The CDR3 runs to 15 residues. Germline CDR1 and CDR2: SEHNR and FQNEAQ (reference sequence). Full variable domain (outside the CDR3, taken from reference TRBV7-9 and TRBJ1-1): DTGVSQNPRHKITKRGQNVTFRCDPISEHNRLYWYRQTLGQGPEFLTYFQNEAQLEKSRLLSDRFSAERPKGSFSTLEIQRTEQGDSAMYLCASSPPGQGAGEAFFGQGTRLTVV.

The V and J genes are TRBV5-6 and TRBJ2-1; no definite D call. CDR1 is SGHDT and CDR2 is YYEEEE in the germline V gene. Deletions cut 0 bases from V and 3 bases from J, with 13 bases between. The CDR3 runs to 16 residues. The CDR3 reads CASSLGGTSYYNEQFF. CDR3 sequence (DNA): TGTGCCAGCAGCTTGGGAGGAACATCTTACTACAATGAGCAGTTCTTC.

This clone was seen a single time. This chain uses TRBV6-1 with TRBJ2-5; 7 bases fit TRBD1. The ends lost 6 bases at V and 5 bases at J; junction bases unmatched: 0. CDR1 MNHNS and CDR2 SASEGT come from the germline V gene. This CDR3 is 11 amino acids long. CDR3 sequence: CASRTGETQYF. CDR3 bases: TGTGCCAGCAGGACAGGGGAGACCCAGTACTTC.

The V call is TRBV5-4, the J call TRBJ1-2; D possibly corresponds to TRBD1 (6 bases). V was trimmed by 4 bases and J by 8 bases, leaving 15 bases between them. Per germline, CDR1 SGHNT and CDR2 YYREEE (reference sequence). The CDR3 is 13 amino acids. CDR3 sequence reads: CASSLRTVKGYTF. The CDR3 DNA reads TGTGCCAGCAGCCTTAGGACAGTCAAGGGCTACACCTTC.

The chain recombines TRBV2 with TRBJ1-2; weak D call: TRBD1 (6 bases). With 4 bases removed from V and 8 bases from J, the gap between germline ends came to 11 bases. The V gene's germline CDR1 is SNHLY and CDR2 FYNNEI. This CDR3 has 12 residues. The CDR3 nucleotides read TGTGCCAGCAGTGCCGCGAGGGGGGGCTACACCTTC. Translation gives CASSAARGGYTF. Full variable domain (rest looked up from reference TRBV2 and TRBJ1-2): EPEVTQTPSHQVTQMGQEVILRCVPISNHLYFYWYRQILGQKVEFLVSFYNNEISEKSEIFDDQFSVERPDGSNFTLKIRSTKLEDSAMYFCASSAARGGYTFGSGTRLTVV.

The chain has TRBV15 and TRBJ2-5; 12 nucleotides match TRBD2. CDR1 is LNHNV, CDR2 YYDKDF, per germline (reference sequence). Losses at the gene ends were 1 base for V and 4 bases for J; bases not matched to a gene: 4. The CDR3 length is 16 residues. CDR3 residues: CATSRGASGGVETQYF. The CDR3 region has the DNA TGTGCCACCAGCAGAGGGGCTAGCGGGGGGGTAGAGACCCAGTACTTC. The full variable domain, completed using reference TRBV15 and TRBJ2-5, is DAMVIQNPRYQVTQFGKPVTLSCSQTLNHNVMYWYQQKSSQAPKLLFHYYDKDFNNEADTPDNFQSRRPNTSFCFLDIRSPGLGDTAMYLCATSRGASGGVETQYFGPGTRLLVL.